These 16 T cell receptor beta chains came from one sample sequenced in a study of blood T cell repertoires in COVID-19. Measured with immunoSEQ multiplex PCR; TCRdb has only the in-frame clones, and not every one. The table shows some 16,000 clones, with roughly nine tenths occurring only once. The sequencing sample was made of peripheral blood. Every receptor here comes from a man aged 80 or over with acute or convalescent COVID-19.

The chain joins TRBV11-2 to TRBJ2-5; 8 positions match TRBD1. In germline, CDR1 is SGHAT, CDR2 FQNNGV. There are 15 residues in the CDR3. J lost 4 bases, V lost 4 bases, and 8 bases had no gene match. Written as DNA, the CDR3 is TGTGCCAGCAGCTCACAGGGGGTATTTGGAGAGACCCAGTACTTC. Its protein product is CASSSQGVFGETQYF.

J is TRBJ1-5 and V is TRBV7-2; no reliable D call. This CDR3 has 16 amino acids. V gave up 1 base and J gave up 3 bases, with 13 bases separating them. Germline CDR1 is SGHTA and CDR2 is FQGNSA. CDR3 in DNA: TGTGCCAGCAGCTTAGGCCCCTACGGGAACAATCAGCCCCAGCATTTT. This sequence encodes CASSLGPYGNNQPQHF.

V gene TRBV4-1 combines with J gene TRBJ1-2; possible D gene TRBD1, 5 bases. The CDR3 extends over 14 amino acids. The germline V and J ends were trimmed by 1 base and 3 bases, with 9 bases remaining between them. The germline gives CDR1 MGHRA, CDR2 YSYEKL. The CDR3 protein is CASSQVTRDYGYTF. DNA for the CDR3: TGCGCCAGCAGCCAAGTCACCAGGGACTATGGCTACACCTTC.

The chain links TRBV9 to TRBJ2-1, with TRBD2 as a possible D gene (6 bases). The length of the CDR3 is 15 residues. V lost 3 bases, J lost 3 bases, and 13 bases lay in between. From germline, CDR1 is SGDLS and CDR2 YYNGEE. CDR3 region: CASSAGGTDYNEQFF. The CDR3 bases are TGTGCCAGCAGCGCAGGCGGGACCGACTACAATGAGCAGTTCTTC.

The V gene is TRBV10-2, the J gene TRBJ1-3, with D unresolved. The CDR3 totals 18 residues. Deletions cut 2 bases from V and 3 bases from J, with 20 bases between. CDR1 WSHSY and CDR2 SAAADI come from the germline V gene. The CDR3 region is CASSEPIGLTDYGNTIYF. DNA of the CDR3: TGCGCCAGCAGTGAGCCCATCGGCCTAACGGACTATGGAAACACCATATATTTT.

This clone occurred once. Written as DNA, the CDR3 is TGTGCCAGCAGCGCAGCGGGCAGGCCCAACGAGCAGTACTTC. This codes for CASSAAGRPNEQYF. The rearrangement joins TRBV9 to TRBJ2-7, with D possibly matching TRBD2 (6 bases). Trimming took off 3 bases at V and 5 bases at J, with 15 bases between the two ends. Looked up from germline, CDR1 is SGDLS and CDR2 is YYNGEE. CDR3 size: 14 residues.

This clone was seen just once. V and J are TRBV5-4 and TRBJ2-1, with TRBD2 matching 10 bases. Germline V gene data show CDR1 as SGHNT and CDR2 as YYREEE (reference sequence). The CDR3 totals 14 residues. J lost 4 bases, V lost 7 bases, and 5 bases had no gene match. CDR3 bases: TGTGCCAGCGGGAGCGGGAGGGATTACAATGAGCAGTTCTTC. Its translation is CASGSGRDYNEQFF.

The chain uses TRBV7-9 and TRBJ1-2; 9 nucleotides line up with TRBD1. This CDR3 has 15 amino acids. With V trimmed by 1 base and J by 6 bases, 6 bases remained unmatched. Germline values: CDR1 SEHNR, CDR2 FQNEAQ (reference sequence). Here the CDR3 DNA reads TGTGCCAGCAGCTTAGAACAGGGGGCTAGCAATGGCTACACCTTC. This translates into CASSLEQGASNGYTF.

V gene TRBV7-9 combines with J gene TRBJ2-7; tentative D call: TRBD1 (6 bases). The CDR3 length is 13 residues. Per germline, CDR1 SEHNR and CDR2 FQNEAQ (reference sequence). V gave up 4 bases and J gave up 1 base, with 8 bases separating them. The CDR3 spells CASSSGTSYEQYF. CDR3 DNA: TGTGCCAGCAGCTCCGGGACATCCTACGAGCAGTACTTC.

CDR3 bases: TGTGCCAGCAGCGCCGGGACAGGGGGTTTAGGCTACGAGCAGTACTTC. It specifies CASSAGTGGLGYEQYF. This chain joins TRBV9 and TRBJ2-7, with 11 bases lining up with TRBD1. CDR1 SGDLS and CDR2 YYNGEE come from the germline V gene. The ends lost 3 bases at V and 3 bases at J; junction bases unmatched: 8. This CDR3 comprises 16 residues.

This chain uses TRBV19 with TRBJ1-5; the match to TRBD1 covers 9 bases. With 5 bases clipped from V and 0 bases from J, the junction kept 8 bases outside the gene matches. The V gene's germline CDR1 is LNHDA and CDR2 SQIVND (reference sequence). The CDR3 is made up of 17 amino acids. The CDR3 protein is CASSSSRDRVSNQPQHF. The CDR3 DNA sequence: TGTGCCAGTAGTTCGTCCCGGGACAGGGTTAGCAATCAGCCCCAGCATTTT. The variable domain in full, with the rest retrieved from reference TRBV19 and TRBJ1-5, is DGGITQSPKYLFRKEGQNVTLSCEQNLNHDAMYWYRQDPGQGLRLIYYSQIVNDFQKGDIAEGYSVSREKKESFPLTVTSAQKNPTAFYLCASSSSRDRVSNQPQHFGDGTRLSIL.

The rearrangement joins TRBV6-5 to TRBJ1-1; perhaps TRBD1 as D (5 bases). V gave up 2 bases and J gave up 0 bases, with 10 bases separating them. The CDR3 consists of 15 residues. Germline V gene lookup returns CDR1 MNHEY and CDR2 SVGAGI. In nucleotides, the CDR3 is TGTGCCAGCAGTTACCGACAGCTCATGAACACTGAAGCTTTCTTT. It codes for CASSYRQLMNTEAFF.

CDR3 residues: CASSLQGFNSPLHF. The CDR3 DNA sequence: TGTGCCAGCAGCTTACAGGGTTTTAATTCACCCCTCCACTTT. J is TRBJ1-6 and V is TRBV7-2, with a tentative D call TRBD1 (5 bases). V lost 2 bases and J lost 6, with 8 bases in between. This CDR3 is built from 14 residues. Germline values: CDR1 SGHTA, CDR2 FQGNSA.

This clone occurred once. The DNA of the CDR3 is TGTGCCAGCAGCCCAGGGGCAGGCTATACGCAGTATTTT. Translating it yields CASSPGAGYTQYF. This sequence joins TRBV7-9 and TRBJ2-3; perhaps TRBD1 as D (6 bases). The CDR3 loop spans 13 amino acids. CDR1 and CDR2 from the germline V gene are SEHNR and FQNEAQ (reference sequence). V was shortened by 5 bases and J by 7 bases, with 13 bases between the two germline ends.

The chain uses TRBV2 and TRBJ1-5, with 7 bases lining up with TRBD1. The CDR3 has 14 residues. J gave up 2 bases and V 6 bases, and 4 bases lay outside the gene matches. The germline V gene encodes CDR1 SNHLY and CDR2 FYNNEI. This CDR3 reads CASRTGDGNQPQHF. The CDR3 nucleotides are TGTGCCAGCAGAACAGGGGATGGCAATCAGCCCCAGCATTTT.

The sample holds one count of this clone. The chain joins TRBV3-1 (or the pseudogene TRBV3-2) to TRBJ2-7; 12 nucleotides match TRBD2. The CDR3 has 15 residues. Germline V lookup: CDR1 LGHDT, CDR2 YNNKEL (reference sequence). V shed 7 bases, J shed 2 bases, and the junction held 6 bases outside the gene matches. CDR3: CASTPLAGGTYEQYF. The CDR3, as DNA: TGTGCCAGCACCCCGCTAGCGGGAGGGACCTACGAGCAGTACTTC.